These T cell receptor beta chains were read from a single sample in a study of shared clonotypes between healthy human individuals. TCRdb's copy holds only in-frame clones and misses some; the assay was immunoSEQ multiplex PCR. The repertoire holds hundreds of thousands of clones, with 60% to 80% as singletons. Sequenced sample: PBMCs. The receptor set was obtained from a woman between 40 and 50 years old in good health. Some clones in this sample may be carry-over from other donors' samples. Each CDR3 is given with its conserved first and last residue. The order of the fields is clone size, V gene, D gene, J gene, CDR3 protein, CDR3 DNA. A D gene is named only where the DNA matches it firmly. Clone size is shown for a subset of rows, as once, few, many or a class of expanded clone.

>once|TRBV28|.|TRBJ1-2
CASSRKSNYGYTF
TGTGCCAGCAGTAGGAAGAGCAACTATGGCTACACCTTC
>.|TRBV30|TRBD2|TRBJ2-1
CAWKGLADYNEQFF
TGTGCCTGGAAGGGACTAGCGGACTACAATGAGCAGTTCTTC
>.|TRBV9|TRBD2|TRBJ2-7
CASSGSGTLSAYEQYF
TGTGCCAGCAGCGGTAGCGGGACTCTTTCGGCCTACGAGCAGTACTTC
>.|TRBV28|TRBD2|TRBJ2-1
CASSPAGTMGYNEQFF
TGTGCCAGCAGTCCCGCCGGGACTATGGGATACAATGAGCAGTTCTTC
>once|TRBV2|TRBD2|TRBJ2-7
CASTSAGGPYEQYF
TGTGCCAGCACTTCAGCGGGAGGGCCGTACGAGCAGTACTTC
>.|TRBV27|TRBD1|TRBJ2-4
CASSPREGDREYF
TGTGCCAGCAGTCCGCGAGAGGGGGACAGGGAATACTTC
>.|TRBV27|TRBD2|TRBJ2-7
CASGPRLAGSGIYEQYF
TGTGCCAGCGGCCCGAGACTAGCGGGATCCGGGATTTACGAGCAGTACTTC
>.|TRBV28|TRBD2|TRBJ2-7
CASSLISGRGTYEQYF
TGTGCCAGCAGTTTGATTAGCGGGAGGGGGACCTACGAGCAGTACTTC
>.|TRBV19|TRBD2|TRBJ2-3
CASTPSGRTDTQYF
TGTGCCAGTACCCCTAGCGGGAGAACAGATACGCAGTATTTT
>.|TRBV28|.|TRBJ2-1
CASALGLGVDEQFF
TGTGCCAGCGCTCTAGGTCTCGGGGTGGATGAGCAGTTCTTC
>many|TRBV2|.|TRBJ1-1
CASSSSQYTEAFF
TGTGCCAGCAGTTCCTCCCAGTACACTGAAGCTTTCTTT
>.|TRBV5-4|TRBD1|TRBJ1-1
CASSPWTGNTEAFF
TGTGCCAGCAGCCCCTGGACAGGGAACACTGAAGCTTTCTTT
>.|TRBV4-2|.|TRBJ2-2
CASSQDLAGELFF
TGTGCCAGCAGCCAGGACCTGGCAGGGGAGCTGTTTTTT
>.|TRBV5-1|.|TRBJ2-7
CASSPTQGLRYEQYF
TGCGCCAGCAGCCCCACACAGGGTTTGCGCTACGAGCAGTACTTC
>.|TRBV15|.|TRBJ1-4
CATSSANRWGNEKLFF
TGTGCCACCAGCAGCGCAAACAGGTGGGGGAATGAAAAACTGTTTTTT
>.|TRBV6-6|.|TRBJ2-7
CASRVGGPYYEQYF
TGTGCCAGCAGGGTGGGGGGTCCCTACTACGAGCAGTACTTC
>.|TRBV19|.|TRBJ1-5
CASSIGADKFNQPQHF
TGTGCCAGTAGTATAGGGGCGGACAAGTTCAATCAGCCCCAGCATTTT
>.|TRBV28|TRBD1|TRBJ1-2
CASSRQPQGGYGYTF
TGTGCCAGCAGTCGCCAACCCCAGGGGGGCTATGGCTACACCTTC
>.|TRBV7-2|.|TRBJ1-1
CASSPTPAKAFF
TGTGCCAGCAGCCCCACCCCTGCTAAAGCTTTCTTT
>.|TRBV4-1|.|TRBJ2-1
CASSLGQQRQNEQFF
TGCGCCAGCAGCTTAGGACAGCAACGGCAGAATGAGCAGTTCTTC
>.|TRBV23-1|.|TRBJ2-6
CASSSRSTQQSRANVLTF
TGCGCCAGCAGTTCCCGGAGTACGCAACAAAGTCGGGCCAACGTCCTGACTTTC
>.|TRBV7-6|.|TRBJ2-1
CASSPQGKGSYNEQFF
TGTGCCAGCAGCCCGCAGGGGAAAGGGTCCTACAATGAGCAGTTCTTC
>.|TRBV27|TRBD1|TRBJ2-3
CASSFRTGISTDTQYF
TGTGCCAGCAGTTTCCGGACAGGGATTAGCACAGATACGCAGTATTTT
>.|TRBV11-2|TRBD1|TRBJ2-5
CASSLLLTGGGETQYF
TGTGCCAGCAGCCTACTCTTGACAGGGGGCGGGGAGACCCAGTACTTC
>many|TRBV11-2|.|TRBJ1-6
CASRGRGNSPLHF
TGTGCCAGCAGGGGGAGGGGGAATTCACCCCTCCACTTT
>.|TRBV5-4|TRBD2|TRBJ2-1
CASSLRLAGNEQFF
TGTGCCAGCAGCTTGAGGCTAGCGGGCAATGAGCAGTTCTTC
>.|TRBV4-1|.|TRBJ2-5
CASSQEVPRNQETQYF
TGCGCCAGCAGCCAAGAAGTTCCGCGGAACCAAGAGACCCAGTACTTC
>.|TRBV7-2|TRBD2|TRBJ2-7
CASSQDGTSTFYEQYF
TGCGCCAGCAGCCAAGATGGGACTAGCACGTTCTACGAGCAGTACTTC
>.|TRBV29-1|.|TRBJ2-7
CSVGDVSYEQYF
TGCAGCGTTGGGGATGTGTCCTACGAGCAGTACTTC
>.|TRBV5-4|TRBD2|TRBJ2-5
CASSPLTSGIIETQYF
TGTGCCAGCAGCCCCCTGACTAGCGGGATCATAGAGACCCAGTACTTC
>.|TRBV5-6|.|TRBJ2-7
CASSRRDSYEQYF
TGTGCCAGCAGCCGCAGGGACTCCTACGAGCAGTACTTC
>.|TRBV7-3|TRBD2|TRBJ2-3
CASSSSGSEWDTQYF
TGTGCCAGCAGCTCAAGCGGGAGCGAATGGGATACGCAGTATTTT
>once|TRBV27|.|TRBJ1-2
CASSYRRNYGYTF
TGTGCCAGCAGTTACAGGAGGAACTATGGCTACACCTTC
>.|TRBV27|TRBD2|TRBJ2-5
CASSMGLAGTETQYF
TGTGCCAGCAGTATGGGACTAGCGGGAACGGAGACCCAGTACTTC
>.|TRBV9|.|TRBJ1-2
CASSLNPGQNYGYTF
TGTGCCAGCAGCCTTAATCCGGGACAAAACTATGGCTACACCTTC
>.|TRBV6-6|.|TRBJ1-5
CASRYGDNQPQHF
TGTGCCAGCAGGTACGGGGACAATCAGCCCCAGCATTTT
>.|TRBV5-4|.|TRBJ2-5
CASSLGTVKETQYF
TGTGCCAGCAGCTTGGGGACAGTAAAGGAGACCCAGTACTTC
>once|TRBV19|.|TRBJ2-5
CATRGVETQYF
TGTGCCACGAGAGGAGTGGAGACCCAGTACTTC
>many|TRBV9|TRBD2|TRBJ2-7
CASSPSGSYSYEQYF
TGTGCCAGCAGCCCAAGCGGGAGTTACTCCTACGAGCAGTACTTC
>.|TRBV18|.|TRBJ2-2
CASSPAGSTGELFF
TGTGCCAGCTCACCGGCAGGCAGCACCGGGGAGCTGTTTTTT
>.|TRBV19|TRBD1|TRBJ1-5
CASRLTGGVQPQHF
TGTGCCAGTAGGTTGACAGGGGGCGTCCAGCCCCAGCATTTT
>few|TRBV11-2|TRBD2|TRBJ2-1
CASSLEGTSGKYNEQFF
TGTGCCAGCAGCTTAGAAGGTACTAGCGGGAAATACAATGAGCAGTTCTTC
>.|TRBV15|.|TRBJ1-1
CATSRLGGVTEAFF
TGTGCCACCAGCAGGCTGGGGGGGGTCACTGAGGCTTTCTTT
>.|TRBV5-5|TRBD1|TRBJ1-1
CASSRSGTVAMNTEAFF
TGTGCCAGCAGCAGGTCGGGGACAGTTGCCATGAACACTGAAGCTTTCTTT
>.|TRBV19|.|TRBJ1-1
CASSIRERNTEAFF
TGTGCCAGTAGTATTAGGGAAAGGAACACTGAAGCTTTCTTT
>many|TRBV30|.|TRBJ1-1
CAWKAGHRNTEAFF
TGTGCCTGGAAAGCGGGACACCGGAACACTGAAGCTTTCTTT
>.|TRBV13|.|TRBJ2-3
CASSFGHYPSTDTQYF
TGTGCCAGCAGCTTCGGACACTACCCTAGCACAGATACGCAGTATTTT
>few|TRBV28|.|TRBJ1-2
CASGSGYTF
TGTGCCAGCGGATCAGGCTACACCTTC
>.|TRBV5-1|.|TRBJ2-5
CASSSGETQYF
TGCGCCAGCAGCTCTGGGGAGACCCAGTACTTC
>.|TRBV5-1|TRBD2|TRBJ2-7
CASSHGLASSAYEQYF
TGCGCCAGCTCCCACGGACTAGCGAGCAGCGCCTACGAGCAGTACTTC
>.|TRBV6-6|TRBD1|TRBJ2-7
CASSYGGQGQSEQYF
TGTGCCAGCAGTTATGGGGGACAGGGTCAATCCGAGCAGTACTTC
>.|TRBV19|TRBD1|TRBJ1-5
CASSTLPDRAGQPQHF
TGTGCCAGTAGTACCCTCCCGGACAGGGCCGGTCAGCCCCAGCATTTT
>.|TRBV30|TRBD1|TRBJ1-4
CAWALTGGNEKLFF
TGTGCCTGGGCCCTGACAGGGGGAAATGAAAAACTGTTTTTT